The rows below give T cell receptor beta chains drawn from one sample of a study of CD8+CD57+ T cells in acquired aplastic anemia. TCRdb reprocessed the reads with MiXCR, giving one entry per CDR3 protein. Of 300,000 or so distinct CDR3 sequences listed, under 65% were seen once; the top ten hold around 1.2%. Sequenced input: sorted CD4+, CD8+, or CD8+CD57+ T cells (not recorded which) from PBMCs. The receptors stem from a human donor with aplastic anemia. The conserved cysteine and the conserved F or W are not part of the CDR3 here.

TRBV27	15	TRBJ2-1	ASSRDSFQPIYNEQS
TRBV2	14	TRBJ2-7	ASSENAGGSSYEQY
TRBV7-3	14	TRBJ1-5	ASSFTGDYSNQPQH
TRBV20-1	13	TRBJ2-5	SATDSGGAGETQY
TRBV27	12	TRBJ1-2	ASSFRRSSHGYT
TRBV3-1	12	TRBJ2-3	ASSSSVRGYTQY
TRBV5-1	14	TRBJ2-5	ASSWGLAGEVETQY
TRBV7-2	13	TRBJ1-3	ASSWGQGARNTIY
TRBV11-3	11	TRBJ1-1	ASSFLRDTEAF
TRBV19	14	TRBJ2-7	ASSSGGRAVDYEQY
TRBV6-5	12	TRBJ1-1	ASSYLGTNTEAF
TRBV5-1	16	TRBJ2-5	ASSPWAGSVGVRETQY
TRBV11-1	13	-	ASSPGGIIYNEQF
TRBV2	11	TRBJ2-1	ASSGVFYNEQF
TRBV7-2	13	TRBJ2-3	ASSSAGGPTDTQY
TRBV7-2	11	TRBJ2-1	ASSFGWGAEQF
TRBV5-1	14	TRBJ1-2	ASSPTGYRLNYGYT
TRBV5-8	13	TRBJ2-7	ASSEGLAGSYEQY
TRBV20-1	11	TRBJ1-2	SARGQGTYGYT
TRBV7-6	13	TRBJ1-3	ASSSRRAAGNTIY
TRBV29-1	10	TRBJ2-1	SVAGGQNEQF
TRBV5-1	9	TRBJ2-5	ASSLQEAQY
TRBV10-3	12	TRBJ2-7	AIRATGGDYEQY
TRBV15	11	TRBJ2-1	ATRTSGSSEQF
TRBV7-2	13	TRBJ2-1	ASSLWGGSDNEQF
TRBV7-9	11	TRBJ1-1	ASQAGEGNEAF
TRBV2	13	TRBJ1-5	ASSEGQLYNQPQH